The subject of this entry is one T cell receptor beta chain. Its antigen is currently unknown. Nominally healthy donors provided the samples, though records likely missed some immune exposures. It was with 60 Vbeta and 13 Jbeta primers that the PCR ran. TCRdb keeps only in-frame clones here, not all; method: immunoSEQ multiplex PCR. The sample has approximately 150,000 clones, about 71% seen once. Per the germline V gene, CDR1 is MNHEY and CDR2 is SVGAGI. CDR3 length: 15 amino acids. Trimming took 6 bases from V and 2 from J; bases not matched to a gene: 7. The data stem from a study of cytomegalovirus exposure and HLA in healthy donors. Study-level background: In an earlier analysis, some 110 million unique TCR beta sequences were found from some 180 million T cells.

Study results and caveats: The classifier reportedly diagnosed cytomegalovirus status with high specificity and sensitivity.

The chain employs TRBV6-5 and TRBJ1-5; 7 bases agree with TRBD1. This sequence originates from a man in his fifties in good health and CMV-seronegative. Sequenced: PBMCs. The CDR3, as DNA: TGTGCCAGCAGCCCAGGGGGGATTGGCAATCAGCCCCAGCATTTT. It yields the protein CASSPGGIGNQPQHF.